Sequencing of this T cell receptor (beta chain) was carried out in a study of T-cell memory formation after mild COVID-19. Study at large: TCR clusters were mostly confined to one donor each.

TCRdb reprocessed the 5' RACE reads via MiXCR and lists one record per CDR3 protein. The table records 240,000 or so distinct CDR3 sequences, around 10% of them present only once. General study results and limits: Shrinking CD4+ clones were chiefly CM and EM; CD8+ ones were chiefly EMRA.

The CDR3 runs to 15 residues. V lost 4 bases and J lost 4, with 17 bases in between. Germline CDR1 reads SGHVS; CDR2 reads FNYEAQ. This clonotype was seen a single time. Its antigen is not known. The gene calls are TRBV7-6 and TRBJ2-7; possible D gene TRBD2, 6 bases. Sequences were obtained from PBMCs or a T cell subset sorted from them (not recorded which). The receptor's source is a man aged 18 to 30 who had mild COVID-19 (a few samples of this study predate the infection). Cell type and time point are not known. The CDR3 DNA reads TGTGCCAGCAGCTCGGTGGGGGGAGTCCCTTACGAGCAGTACTTC. Amino acid sequence: CASSSVGGVPYEQYF.